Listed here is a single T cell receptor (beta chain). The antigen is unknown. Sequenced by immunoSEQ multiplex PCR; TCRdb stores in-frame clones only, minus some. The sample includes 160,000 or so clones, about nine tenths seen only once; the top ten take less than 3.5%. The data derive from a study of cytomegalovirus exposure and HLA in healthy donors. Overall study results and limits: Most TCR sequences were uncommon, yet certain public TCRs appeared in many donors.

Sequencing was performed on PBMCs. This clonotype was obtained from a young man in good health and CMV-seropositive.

The CDR3 loop reads CASSPAGLDTEAFF. DNA for the CDR3: TGTGCCAGCTCACCGGCAGGGTTGGACACTGAAGCTTTCTTT. This chain links TRBV18 with TRBJ1-1; D might be TRBD1 (5 bases). Trimming took 3 bases from V and 3 from J, leaving 11 bases between them. Germline V lookup: CDR1 KGHSH, CDR2 LQKENI. The length of the CDR3 is 14 residues.